This TCR beta chain is drawn from a study of cytomegalovirus exposure and HLA in healthy donors. The CDR3 has 16 residues. The germline gives CDR1 SGHVS, CDR2 FQNEAQ. Trimming removed 1 base from V and 3 bases from J; junction bases left unmatched: 3. PCR amplification relied on 60 Vbeta primers (plus 13 Jbeta primers). The method was immunoSEQ multiplex PCR; TCRdb's version includes in-frame clones alone and lacks a portion of them. The data hold around 200,000 clones, with over 75% observed a single time. Whole-study results and caveats: The authors excluded some V segments, including TRBV6-2 and TRBV6-3, as indistinguishable. Among CMV-associated TCR beta chains, most appeared HLA-restricted in a later analysis. Upon later analysis, TCR association rates were observed to vary by HLA locus, being highest for DRB1 and lowest for HLA-C.

Only one count was recorded for this clone. Antigen specificity is unknown. This clonotype originated in a woman between 45 and 65 years old in good health and CMV-seronegative. The chain employs TRBV7-8 and TRBJ2-2, with TRBD2 identical over 9 bases. Sequenced input: PBMCs. The DNA of the CDR3 is TGTGCCAGCAGCTTAGTGGCGGGAGGGTACACCGGGGAGCTGTTTTTT. Translating it yields CASSLVAGGYTGELFF.